By sample fraction, the clone carrying this TCR beta chain is medium-sized. Antigen unknown. The CDR3 is 11 amino acids. CDR1 and CDR2 (germline): MNHEY, SMNVEV (reference sequence). Trimming removed 6 bases from V and 0 bases from J, with 2 bases in between. One entry per CDR3 protein results from TCRdb running MiXCR on the 5' RACE reads. There are 25,000 to 35,000 distinct CDR3 sequences in the sample; approximately 7% occur only once, and 13% to 15% lies in the top ten. These data originate in a study of T-cell memory formation after mild COVID-19. The study, taken as a whole, reports: CD4+ contracting clones were found mainly in CM and EM, and CD8+ ones in EMRA. Whether second-wave clones peaking at day 37 were SARS-CoV-2 specific went unconfirmed. Memory sampled before infection contained some responding clones, suggesting cross-reactive memory joined.

The receptor comes from an adult woman who had mild COVID-19 (a few samples of this study predate the infection). Cell type and time point are not known. The sequenced sample was PBMCs or a T cell subset sorted from them (not recorded which). This chain connects TRBV27 to TRBJ2-5; D is ambiguous. CDR3: CASSYQETQYF. The CDR3 DNA is TGTGCCAGCAGCTACCAAGAGACCCAGTACTTC.